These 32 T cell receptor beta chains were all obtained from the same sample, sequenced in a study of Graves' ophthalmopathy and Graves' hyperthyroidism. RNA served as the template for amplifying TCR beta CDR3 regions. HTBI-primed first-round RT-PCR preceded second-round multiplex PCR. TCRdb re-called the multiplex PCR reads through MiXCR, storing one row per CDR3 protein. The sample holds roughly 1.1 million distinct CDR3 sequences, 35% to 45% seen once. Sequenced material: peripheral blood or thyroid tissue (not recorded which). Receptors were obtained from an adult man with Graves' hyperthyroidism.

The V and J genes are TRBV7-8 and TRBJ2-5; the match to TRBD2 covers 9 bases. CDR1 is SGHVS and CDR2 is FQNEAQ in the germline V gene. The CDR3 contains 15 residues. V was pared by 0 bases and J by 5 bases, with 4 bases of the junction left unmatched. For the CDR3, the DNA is TGTGCCAGCAGCTTAGCGGGCGGGGGGGCGGAGACCCAGTACTTC. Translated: CASSLAGGGAETQYF.

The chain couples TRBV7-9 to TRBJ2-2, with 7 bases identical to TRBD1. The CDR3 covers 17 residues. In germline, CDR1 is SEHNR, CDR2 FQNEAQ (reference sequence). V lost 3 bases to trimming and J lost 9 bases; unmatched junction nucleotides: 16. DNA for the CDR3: TGTGCCAGCAGCTTCCTGAAGACAGGGATGATTCTACGGGAGCTGTTTTTT. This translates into CASSFLKTGMILRELFF. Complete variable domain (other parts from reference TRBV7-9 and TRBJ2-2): DTGVSQNPRHKITKRGQNVTFRCDPISEHNRLYWYRQTLGQGPEFLTYFQNEAQLEKSRLLSDRFSAERPKGSFSTLEIQRTEQGDSAMYLCASSFLKTGMILRELFFGEGSRLTVL.

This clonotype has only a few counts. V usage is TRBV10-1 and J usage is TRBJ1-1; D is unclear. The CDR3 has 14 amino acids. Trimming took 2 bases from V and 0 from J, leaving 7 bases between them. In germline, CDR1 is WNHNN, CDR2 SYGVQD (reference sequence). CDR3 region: CASSETRLNTEAFF. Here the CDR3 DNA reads TGCGCCAGCAGTGAGACCAGGTTGAACACTGAAGCTTTCTTT.

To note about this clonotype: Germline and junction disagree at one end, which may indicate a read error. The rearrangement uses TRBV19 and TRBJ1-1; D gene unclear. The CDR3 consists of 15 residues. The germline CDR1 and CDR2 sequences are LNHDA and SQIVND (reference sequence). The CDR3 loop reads CASSQDFSGYTEAFF. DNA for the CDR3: TGCGCCAGCAGCCAAGATTTTTCGGGATACACTGAAGCTTTCTTT.

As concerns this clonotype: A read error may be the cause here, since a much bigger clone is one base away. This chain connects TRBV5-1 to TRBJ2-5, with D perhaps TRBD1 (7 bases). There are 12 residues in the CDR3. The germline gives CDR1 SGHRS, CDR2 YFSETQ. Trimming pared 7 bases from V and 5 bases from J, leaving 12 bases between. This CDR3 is CASRGTVETQYF. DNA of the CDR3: TGCGCCAGCCGCGGGACAGTTGAGACCCAGTACTTC.

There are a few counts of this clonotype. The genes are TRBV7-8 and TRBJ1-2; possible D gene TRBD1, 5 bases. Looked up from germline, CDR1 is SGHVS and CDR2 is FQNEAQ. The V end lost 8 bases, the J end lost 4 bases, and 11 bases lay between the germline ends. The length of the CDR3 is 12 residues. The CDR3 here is CASRRGLYGYTF. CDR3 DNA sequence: TGTGCCAGCCGCCGGGGACTCTATGGCTACACCTTC.

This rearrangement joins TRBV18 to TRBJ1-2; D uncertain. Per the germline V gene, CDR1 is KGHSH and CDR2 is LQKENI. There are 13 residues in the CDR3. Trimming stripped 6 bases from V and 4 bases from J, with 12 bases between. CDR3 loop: CASSSQEFYGYTF. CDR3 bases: TGTGCCAGCTCCTCGCAAGAATTCTATGGCTACACCTTC.

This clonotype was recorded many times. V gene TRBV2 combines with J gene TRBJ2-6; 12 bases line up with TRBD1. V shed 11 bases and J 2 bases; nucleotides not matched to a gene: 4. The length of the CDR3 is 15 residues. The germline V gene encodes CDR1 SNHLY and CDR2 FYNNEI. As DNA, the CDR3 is TGTGCCGCGGGACAGGGGGCACCTGGGGCCAACGTCCTGACTTTC. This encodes CAAGQGAPGANVLTF.

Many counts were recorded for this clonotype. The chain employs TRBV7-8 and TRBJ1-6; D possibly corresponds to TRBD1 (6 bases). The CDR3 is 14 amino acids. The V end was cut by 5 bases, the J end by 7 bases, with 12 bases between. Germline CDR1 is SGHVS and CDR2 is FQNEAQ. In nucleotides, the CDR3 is TGTGCCAGCAGCGGCGGACAGAGCAATTCACCCCTCCACTTT. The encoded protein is CASSGGQSNSPLHF.

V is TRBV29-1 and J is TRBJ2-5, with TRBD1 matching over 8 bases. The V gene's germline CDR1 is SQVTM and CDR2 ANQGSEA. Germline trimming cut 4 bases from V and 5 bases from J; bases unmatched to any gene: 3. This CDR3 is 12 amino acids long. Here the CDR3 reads CSVGTGMETQYF. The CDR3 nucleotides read TGCAGCGTTGGGACAGGGATGGAGACCCAGTACTTC. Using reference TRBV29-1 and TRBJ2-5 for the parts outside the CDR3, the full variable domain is SAVISQKPSRDICQRGTSLTIQCQVDSQVTMMFWYRQQPGQSLTLIATANQGSEATYESGFVIDKFPISRPNLTFSTLTVSNMSPEDSSIYLCSVGTGMETQYFGPGTRLLVL.

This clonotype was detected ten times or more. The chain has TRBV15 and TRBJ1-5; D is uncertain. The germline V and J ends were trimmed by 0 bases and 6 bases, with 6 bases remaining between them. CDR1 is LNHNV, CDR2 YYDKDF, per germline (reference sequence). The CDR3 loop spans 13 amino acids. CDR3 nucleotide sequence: TGTGCCACCAGCAGAGATAAAGGTCAGCCCCAGCATTTT. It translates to CATSRDKGQPQHF.

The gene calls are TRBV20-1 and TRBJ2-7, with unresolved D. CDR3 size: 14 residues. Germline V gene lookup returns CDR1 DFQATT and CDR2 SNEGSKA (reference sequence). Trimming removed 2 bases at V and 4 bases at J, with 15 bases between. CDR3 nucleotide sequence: TGCAGTGCTAGACCGCTCACGTCTTTGTACGAGCAGTACTTC. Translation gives CSARPLTSLYEQYF.

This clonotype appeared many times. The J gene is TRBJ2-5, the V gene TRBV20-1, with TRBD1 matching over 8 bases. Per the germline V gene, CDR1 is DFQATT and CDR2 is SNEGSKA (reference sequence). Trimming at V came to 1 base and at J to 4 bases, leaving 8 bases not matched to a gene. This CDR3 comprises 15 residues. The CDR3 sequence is CSARARTGPIETQYF. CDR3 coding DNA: TGCAGTGCTAGAGCTAGGACAGGGCCTATAGAGACCCAGTACTTC.

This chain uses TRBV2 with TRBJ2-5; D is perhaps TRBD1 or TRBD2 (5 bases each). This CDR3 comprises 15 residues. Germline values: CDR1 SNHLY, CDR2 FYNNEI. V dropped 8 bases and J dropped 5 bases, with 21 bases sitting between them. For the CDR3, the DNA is TGTGCCAGCTCACAAGGGACCACGAAACGGGAGACCCAGTACTTC. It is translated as CASSQGTTKRETQYF.

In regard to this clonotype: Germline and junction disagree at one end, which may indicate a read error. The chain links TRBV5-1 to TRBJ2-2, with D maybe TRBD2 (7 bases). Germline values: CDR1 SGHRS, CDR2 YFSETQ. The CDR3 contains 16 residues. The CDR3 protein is CASSRGKGGNTGEPFF. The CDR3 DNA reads TGCGCCAGCAGCAGAGGAAAGGGGGGGAACACCGGGGAGCCGTTTTTT.

CDR3 nucleotides: TGTGCCACCAGCAGACCCCGGACAGGGGGCCTACCTAATCAGCCAGACTGCAAGTACTTC. Translating it yields CATSRPRTGGLPNQPDCKYF. V is TRBV15 and J is TRBJ2-5, with TRBD1 matching over 11 bases. CDR1 and CDR2 (germline): LNHNV, YYDKDF (reference sequence). Unmatched junction bases numbered 26, after V lost 2 bases and J lost 12 bases. The CDR3 runs 20 residues.

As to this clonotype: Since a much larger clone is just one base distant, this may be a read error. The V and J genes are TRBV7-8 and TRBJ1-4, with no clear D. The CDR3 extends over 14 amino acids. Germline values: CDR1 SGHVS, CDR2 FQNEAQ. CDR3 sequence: CVSSLWAPGEKLFF. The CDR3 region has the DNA TGTGTCAGCAGCTTATGGGCCCCGGGGGAAAAACTGTTTTTT.

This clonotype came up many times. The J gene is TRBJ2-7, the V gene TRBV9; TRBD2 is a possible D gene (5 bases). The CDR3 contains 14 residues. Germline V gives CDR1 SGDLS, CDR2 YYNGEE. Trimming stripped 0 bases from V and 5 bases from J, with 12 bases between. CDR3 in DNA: TGTGCCAGCAGCGTAGATGGGAGTAGCGACGAGCAGTACTTC. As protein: CASSVDGSSDEQYF.

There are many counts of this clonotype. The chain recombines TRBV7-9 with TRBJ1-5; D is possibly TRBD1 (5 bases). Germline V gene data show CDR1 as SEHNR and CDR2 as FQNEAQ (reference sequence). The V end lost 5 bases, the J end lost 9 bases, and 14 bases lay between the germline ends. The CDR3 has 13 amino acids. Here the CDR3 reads CASSPGASRPQHF. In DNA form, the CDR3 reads TGTGCCAGCAGCCCCGGGGCTTCAAGGCCCCAGCATTTT.

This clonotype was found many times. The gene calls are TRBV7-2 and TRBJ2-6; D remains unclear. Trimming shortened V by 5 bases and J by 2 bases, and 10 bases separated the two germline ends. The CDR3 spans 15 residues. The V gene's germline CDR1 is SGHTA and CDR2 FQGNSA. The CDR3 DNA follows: TGTGCCAGCAGCCTTAGCCCGGCTGGGGCCAACGTCCTGACTTTC. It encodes CASSLSPAGANVLTF.

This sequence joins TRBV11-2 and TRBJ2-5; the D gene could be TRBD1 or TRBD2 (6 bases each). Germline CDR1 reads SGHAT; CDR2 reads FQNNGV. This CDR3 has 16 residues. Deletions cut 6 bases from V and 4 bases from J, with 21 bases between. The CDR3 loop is CASSQSTRLGGETQYF. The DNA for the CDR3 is TGTGCCAGCAGTCAATCAACCAGACTAGGGGGAGAGACCCAGTACTTC.

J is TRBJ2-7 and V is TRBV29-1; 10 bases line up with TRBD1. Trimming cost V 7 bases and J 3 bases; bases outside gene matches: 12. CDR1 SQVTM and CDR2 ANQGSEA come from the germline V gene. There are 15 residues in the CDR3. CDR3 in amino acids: CSALVVGQGLYEQYF. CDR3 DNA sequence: TGCAGCGCCTTGGTTGTGGGACAGGGGCTCTACGAGCAGTACTTC.

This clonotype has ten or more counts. The CDR3 here is CASSVDTGGTEAFF. CDR3 nucleotides: TGTGCCAGCAGTGTGGATACCGGTGGCACTGAAGCTTTCTTT. The chain has TRBV2 and TRBJ1-1, with no clear D. CDR1 SNHLY and CDR2 FYNNEI come from the germline V gene. The CDR3 consists of 14 residues. Trimming took 4 bases from V and 4 from J, leaving 13 bases between them.

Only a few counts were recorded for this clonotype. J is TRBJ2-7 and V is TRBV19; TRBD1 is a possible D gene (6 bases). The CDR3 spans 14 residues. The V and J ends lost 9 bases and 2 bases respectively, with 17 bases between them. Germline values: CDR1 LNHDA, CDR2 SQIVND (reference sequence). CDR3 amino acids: CASQGGPSPYEQYF. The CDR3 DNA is TGTGCCAGCCAAGGGGGACCCTCCCCCTACGAGCAGTACTTC.

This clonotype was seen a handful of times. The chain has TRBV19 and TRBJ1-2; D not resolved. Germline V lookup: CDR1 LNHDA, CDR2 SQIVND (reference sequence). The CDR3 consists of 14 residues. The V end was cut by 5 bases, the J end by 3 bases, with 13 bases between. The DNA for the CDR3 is TGTGCCAGTAGTGACCCACCGGGTTACTATGGCTACACCTTC. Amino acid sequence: CASSDPPGYYGYTF.

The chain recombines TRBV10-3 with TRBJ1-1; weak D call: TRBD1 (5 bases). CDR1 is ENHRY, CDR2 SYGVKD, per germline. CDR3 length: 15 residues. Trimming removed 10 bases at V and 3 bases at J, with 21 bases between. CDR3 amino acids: CATRPGLGTDTEAFF. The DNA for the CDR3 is TGTGCCACTAGACCGGGCCTCGGGACGGACACTGAAGCTTTCTTT.

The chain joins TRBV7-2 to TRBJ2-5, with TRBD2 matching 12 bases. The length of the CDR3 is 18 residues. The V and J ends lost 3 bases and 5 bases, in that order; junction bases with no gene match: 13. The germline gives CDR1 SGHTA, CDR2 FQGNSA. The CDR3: CASSFIASGRAGSETQYF. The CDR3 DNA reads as TGTGCCAGCAGCTTTATCGCTAGCGGGAGGGCCGGCTCGGAGACCCAGTACTTC. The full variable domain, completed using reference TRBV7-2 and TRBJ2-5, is GAGVSQSPSNKVTEKGKDVELRCDPISGHTALYWYRQSLGQGLEFLIYFQGNSAPDKSGLPSDRFSAERTGGSVSTLTIQRTQQEDSAVYLCASSFIASGRAGSETQYFGPGTRLLVL.

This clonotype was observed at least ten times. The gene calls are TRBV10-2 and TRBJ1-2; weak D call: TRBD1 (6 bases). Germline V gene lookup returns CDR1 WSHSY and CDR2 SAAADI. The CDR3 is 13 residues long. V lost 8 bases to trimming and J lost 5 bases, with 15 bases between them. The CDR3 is CASGPTGGYGYTF. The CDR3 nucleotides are TGCGCCAGCGGACCGACAGGAGGGTATGGCTACACCTTC.

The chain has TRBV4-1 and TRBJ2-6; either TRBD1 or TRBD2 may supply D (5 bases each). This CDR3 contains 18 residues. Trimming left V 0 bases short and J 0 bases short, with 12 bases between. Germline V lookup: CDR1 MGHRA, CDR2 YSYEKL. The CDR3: CASSQDGIGASGANVLTF. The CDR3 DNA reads TGCGCCAGCAGCCAAGACGGGATAGGGGCCTCTGGGGCCAACGTCCTGACTTTC.

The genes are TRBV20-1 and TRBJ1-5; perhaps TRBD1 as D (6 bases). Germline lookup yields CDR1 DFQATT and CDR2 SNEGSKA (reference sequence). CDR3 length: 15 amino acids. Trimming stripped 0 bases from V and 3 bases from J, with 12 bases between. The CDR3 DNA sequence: TGCAGTGCTAGAGATCAGGGGTGGGCCAATCAGCCCCAGCATTTT. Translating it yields CSARDQGWANQPQHF.

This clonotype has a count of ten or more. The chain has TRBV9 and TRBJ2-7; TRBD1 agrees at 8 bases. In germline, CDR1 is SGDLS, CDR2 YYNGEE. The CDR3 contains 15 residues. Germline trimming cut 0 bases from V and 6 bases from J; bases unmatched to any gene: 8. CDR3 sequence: CASSVGAGGGLEQYF. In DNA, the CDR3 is TGTGCCAGCAGCGTAGGGGCAGGGGGCGGGCTCGAGCAGTACTTC.

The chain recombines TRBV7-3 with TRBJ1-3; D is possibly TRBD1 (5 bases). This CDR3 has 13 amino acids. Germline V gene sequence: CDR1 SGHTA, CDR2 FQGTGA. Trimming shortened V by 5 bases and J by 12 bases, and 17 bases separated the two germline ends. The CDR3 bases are TGTGCCAGCAGCCCAGATTCCAGGGAGCACATATATTTT. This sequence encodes CASSPDSREHIYF.